This TCR beta chain derives from a study of T cell repertoires in cytomegalovirus infection. The wider study: CMV epitopes that were recently identified and HLA-C-restricted were used alongside well-studied HLA-B-restricted ones. Public TCR beta signature analysis indicated the presence of both CMV infection and matching HLA type. Study-level findings and limits: The ex vivo response was dominated by HLA-C-restricted CMV-specific TCR beta clonotypes. Summed frequency of public TCR beta families distinguished CMV carriers with the relevant HLA.

The germline CDR1 and CDR2 sequences are SGHKS and YYEKEE (reference sequence). The CDR3 sequence is 19 residues long. After removal of 3 bases from V and 0 bases from J, the junction contained 12 bases not matched to a gene. TCRdb fed the reads into MiXCR, producing one record per CDR3 protein. The sample consists of 700,000 to 850,000 distinct CDR3 sequences, 32% of them appearing once. Worth noting for this clonotype: Its antigen is undetermined.

The input for sequencing was cultured CD8+ T cells from PBMCs, taken from culture after CMV antigen stimulation. The chain carries TRBV5-5 and TRBJ1-5, with 10 positions matching TRBD1. This receptor was taken from a human donor in good health (CMV status not recorded). Some clones in this sample may be carry-over from other donors' samples. The CDR3 loop is CASSSGGTGEHYSNQPQHF. The CDR3 region has the DNA TGTGCCAGCAGCTCAGGTGGGACAGGGGAGCACTATAGCAATCAGCCCCAGCATTTT.